Here is one T cell receptor beta chain with its context. The antigen is undetermined. The CDR3 length is 17 residues. The germline V gene has CDR1 SEHNR and CDR2 FQNEAQ (reference sequence). V shed 5 bases, J shed 3 bases, and the junction held 14 bases outside the gene matches. This sample was taken from a study of blood T cells in healthy people across ages. Study in general: About one barcoded beta molecule was captured per two T cells (by template switching). Findings and caveats of the study: Expanded clonotype shifts may have been confounded, as the donors had an unknown CMV status. Naive T cell percentage showed a strong correlation with the diversity of TCR beta.

Then a second PCR, running roughly 6 to 12 cycles, was carried out with a sample-barcoded 5' primer and a J-beta primer mix. Each cDNA molecule received a tag from a template-switch adaptor that had 12 random nucleotides. In TCRdb, the 5' RACE reads were re-called with MiXCR into one record per CDR3 protein. Of some 710,000 distinct CDR3 sequences in the sample, about half were seen once. The sequence came from an older man in good health. The gene calls are TRBV7-9 and TRBJ2-3; 7 bases match TRBD1. Sequencing input: blood. The CDR3: CASSPLRTGVGTDTQYF. For the CDR3, the DNA is TGTGCCAGCAGCCCCTTACGAACAGGGGTCGGGACAGATACGCAGTATTTT.